This passage covers 27 T cell receptor beta chains from one sample sequenced in a study of response to subunit inactivated influenza vaccine. Using its own MiXCR run on the RT-PCR reads, TCRdb lists one record per CDR3 protein. The table has 150,000 to 200,000 distinct CDR3 sequences, roughly 10% seen once. Sequenced here: CD8+ T cells sorted from PBMCs, sampled approximately 25 months after vaccination. The receptors come from a man between 50 and 69 years old who received an inactivated influenza vaccine.

This clonotype has just a few counts. J is TRBJ2-1 and V is TRBV20-1, with 16 bases lining up with TRBD2. From germline, CDR1 is DFQATT and CDR2 SNEGSKA (reference sequence). V was pared by 7 bases and J by 5 bases, with 11 bases of the junction left unmatched. CDR3 length: 17 residues. CDR3 coding DNA: TGCAGTGTCGAGGGACTAGCGGGAGGGAGGCTTGACAATGAGCAGTTCTTC. Protein sequence: CSVEGLAGGRLDNEQFF.

The sample holds a few counts of this clonotype. V gene TRBV30 combines with J gene TRBJ2-7, with TRBD1 matching over 11 bases. Germline CDR1 GTSNPN, CDR2 SVGIG (reference sequence). This CDR3 is 15 amino acids long. Trimming cost V 6 bases and J 0 bases; bases outside gene matches: 7. The CDR3 here is CACKGQGASSYEQYF. The CDR3 DNA reads TGTGCCTGTAAAGGACAGGGGGCGTCCTCCTACGAGCAGTACTTC.

The chain is built from TRBV4-3 and TRBJ1-3; TRBD1 aligns across 8 bases. Germline V gene lookup returns CDR1 LGHNA and CDR2 YSLEER. There are 16 residues in the CDR3. V dropped 2 bases and J dropped 2; count of bases not matched to a gene: 5. The CDR3 DNA reads as TGCGCCAGCAGCCAATCGGACAGGGTTACTGGAAACACCATATATTTT. Protein product: CASSQSDRVTGNTIYF.

This clonotype was seen repeatedly, ten times or more. This sequence joins TRBV20-1 and TRBJ2-2; 8 nucleotides match TRBD2. This CDR3 has 13 residues. The V gene's germline CDR1 is DFQATT and CDR2 SNEGSKA (reference sequence). Trimming at V came to 6 bases and at J to 4 bases, leaving 4 bases not matched to a gene. Here the CDR3 DNA reads TGCAGTGCCAATAGCGGGACCACCGGGGAGCTGTTTTTT. This sequence encodes CSANSGTTGELFF.

The chain uses TRBV15 and TRBJ1-2; D is ambiguous. Looked up from germline, CDR1 is LNHNV and CDR2 is YYDKDF (reference sequence). V was shortened by 3 bases and J by 4 bases, with 12 bases between the two germline ends. The CDR3 contains 14 residues. CDR3 nucleotide sequence: TGTGCCACCAGCAGGGGTGACACGTTCTATGGCTACACCTTC. Protein product: CATSRGDTFYGYTF.

The chain is built from TRBV6-1 and TRBJ1-2, with D possibly being TRBD1 (5 bases). This CDR3 is built from 15 residues. CDR1 and CDR2 (germline): MNHNS, SASEGT. The V and J ends lost 5 bases and 0 bases respectively, with 13 bases between them. The CDR3: CASSSYRSSNYGYTF. In nucleotides, the CDR3 is TGTGCCAGCAGTAGCTACAGGAGTTCTAACTATGGCTACACCTTC.

J is TRBJ2-5 and V is TRBV21-1; the table's TRBD2 call for D was not verified on the DNA. TRBV21-1 is a documented pseudogene. CDR3 length: 14 residues. CDR3 in DNA: TGTGCCAGCAGCATCGAAAGGAGGAGGGAGACCCAGTACTTC. This sequence encodes CASSIERRRETQYF.

This clonotype was found a few times. The chain carries TRBV24-1 and TRBJ2-3, with TRBD2 as a possible D gene (6 bases). CDR1 and CDR2 from the germline V gene are KGHDR and SFDVKD. CDR3 length: 15 residues. V was cut by 6 bases and J by 5 bases, with 17 bases left in between. CDR3 coding DNA: TGTGCCACCAGTAGTGGCCGGGACTTGTTAGATACGCAGTATTTT. Amino acids: CATSSGRDLLDTQYF.

The genes are TRBV6-2 or TRBV6-3 and TRBJ2-1; TRBD2 is a possible D gene (6 bases). Germline CDR1 MNHEY, CDR2 SVGEGT. This CDR3 has 13 residues. Trimming removed 5 bases at V and 8 bases at J, with 13 bases between. The CDR3 nucleotides are TGTGCCAGCAGTGTGGGGAGGTATGATGAGCAGTTCTTC. Translated: CASSVGRYDEQFF.

This clonotype has more than one count but fewer than ten. CDR3 coding DNA: TGTGCCAGCAGTTTAGTCTGGGATTCACCCCTCCACTTT. This sequence encodes CASSLVWDSPLHF. The V gene is TRBV28, the J gene TRBJ1-6; D gene ambiguous. V lost 2 bases and J 8 bases, leaving 7 bases between the germline ends. CDR1 MDHEN and CDR2 SYDVKM come from the germline V gene. The CDR3 has 13 amino acids.

A few counts support this clonotype. The CDR3 here is CASSQFIETGSEQYF. DNA for the CDR3: TGTGCCAGCAGCCAATTTATTGAGACAGGCTCCGAGCAGTACTTC. The chain links TRBV16 to TRBJ2-7, with D perhaps matching TRBD1 (6 bases). CDR3 length equals 15 residues. The germline V gene encodes CDR1 KGHSY and CDR2 FQNENV. The ends were cut back, 1 base at V and 6 bases at J, with 16 bases in the middle.

This clonotype came up a few times. This rearrangement joins TRBV4-1 to TRBJ2-3; 14 bases map to TRBD2. This CDR3 has 19 residues. V lost 3 bases, J lost 0 bases, and 8 bases stayed unmatched. The germline gives CDR1 MGHRA, CDR2 YSYEKL. CDR3 region: CASSHTWTSGGPSTDTQYF. The CDR3 coding sequence is TGCGCCAGCAGCCATACATGGACTAGCGGGGGGCCAAGCACAGATACGCAGTATTTT.

This clonotype came up many times. This rearrangement joins TRBV12-3 or TRBV12-4 to TRBJ2-3; no clear D gene. The CDR3 extends over 14 amino acids. V was pared by 2 bases and J by 2 bases, with 8 bases between. CDR3 in amino acids: CASSLTLNTDTQYF. The CDR3 nucleotides read TGTGCCAGCAGTTTAACGCTCAACACAGATACGCAGTATTTT.

This clonotype was observed a few times. CDR3 in amino acids: CASSPPTGQPSYNEQFF. The CDR3 DNA is TGTGCCAGCAGTCCGCCGACAGGACAACCCTCCTACAATGAGCAGTTCTTC. This chain connects TRBV12-3 or TRBV12-4 to TRBJ2-1; a possible D gene is TRBD1 (6 bases). V shed 5 bases and J shed 0 bases, with 17 bases lying between them. The CDR3 totals 17 residues.

This clonotype was recorded a few times. The genes are TRBV12-3 or TRBV12-4 and TRBJ1-6; no reliable D call. Trimming removed 7 bases from V and 5 bases from J, with 12 bases in between. The length of the CDR3 is 14 residues. The CDR3 sequence: CASTLDGHNSPLHF. The CDR3 coding sequence is TGTGCCAGCACGTTGGACGGACATAATTCACCCCTCCACTTT.

The sample holds a few counts of this clonotype. The chain employs TRBV5-1 and TRBJ2-1; the D gene is possibly TRBD2 (6 bases). Germline V gene data show CDR1 as SGHRS and CDR2 as YFSETQ. This CDR3 is built from 14 residues. Trimming left V 4 bases short and J 2 bases short, with 10 bases between. In nucleotides, the CDR3 is TGCGCCAGCAGCGAAGGGACTGCCTACAATGAGCAGTTCTTC. It yields the protein CASSEGTAYNEQFF.

The table lists this clonotype with a few counts. This chain uses TRBV7-9 with TRBJ2-4; TRBD1 is a possible D gene (5 bases). This CDR3 spans 15 amino acids. Trimming took 8 bases from V and 0 from J, leaving 14 bases between them. The germline CDR1 and CDR2 sequences are SEHNR and FQNEAQ (reference sequence). CDR3: CASSGRRLAKNIQYF. Written as DNA, the CDR3 is TGTGCCAGCTCAGGGCGCCGGTTAGCCAAAAACATTCAGTACTTC. Together with reference TRBV7-9 and TRBJ2-4, the CDR3 gives the full variable domain: DTGVSQNPRHKITKRGQNVTFRCDPISEHNRLYWYRQTLGQGPEFLTYFQNEAQLEKSRLLSDRFSAERPKGSFSTLEIQRTEQGDSAMYLCASSGRRLAKNIQYFGAGTRLSVL.

In its sample, this clonotype was seen many times. The CDR3 spells CASSKTVTSRDEQFF. The CDR3 DNA reads TGTGCCAGCAGCAAGACAGTAACCTCGCGGGATGAGCAGTTCTTC. The J gene is TRBJ2-1, the V gene TRBV9, with D possibly called TRBD1 or TRBD2 (5 bases each). The CDR3 length is 15 residues. From germline, CDR1 is SGDLS and CDR2 YYNGEE. V was trimmed by 4 bases and J by 8 bases, leaving 19 bases between them.

The J gene is TRBJ1-1, the V gene TRBV30, with a weak D call TRBD1 (5 bases). Between the trimmed V and J ends, which lost 4 bases and 7 bases, there was a span of 10 bases. Germline lookup yields CDR1 GTSNPN and CDR2 SVGIG (reference sequence). CDR3 length: 11 residues. The CDR3 spells CAWIPGSEAFF. As DNA, the CDR3 is TGTGCCTGGATTCCAGGGAGTGAAGCTTTCTTT.

The CDR3 loop is CAISEQEVGRLETQYF. CDR3 DNA: TGTGCCATCAGTGAGCAAGAAGTGGGACGCTTAGAGACCCAGTACTTC. The rearrangement links TRBV10-3 to TRBJ2-5; possibly TRBD1 or TRBD2 for D (5 bases each). CDR3 length: 16 amino acids. Trimming pared 2 bases from V and 4 bases from J, leaving 17 bases between. Germline loops: CDR1 ENHRY, CDR2 SYGVKD.

The table lists this clonotype with a few counts. The chain joins TRBV27 to TRBJ2-7; D is perhaps TRBD1 (6 bases). Germline V gene lookup returns CDR1 MNHEY and CDR2 SMNVEV (reference sequence). The CDR3 has 13 amino acids. Trimming removed 8 bases at V and 4 bases at J, with 15 bases between. The CDR3 DNA follows: TGTGCCAGCCGGCAGGGGTTCGGATACGAGCAGTACTTC. This translates into CASRQGFGYEQYF.

This chain uses TRBV10-1 with TRBJ2-7, with 8 bases that match TRBD1. J lost 7 bases, V lost 5 bases, and 7 bases had no gene match. The length of the CDR3 is 13 residues. Germline CDR1 is WNHNN and CDR2 is SYGVQD (reference sequence). CDR3 nucleotides: TGCGCCAGCAGTTTGACAGGGGCGGGGGAGCAGTACTTC. It yields the protein CASSLTGAGEQYF.

This clonotype has just a few counts. The V call is TRBV28, the J call TRBJ2-5, with D possibly being TRBD2 (6 bases). Germline assignment: CDR1 MDHEN and CDR2 SYDVKM. V shed 2 bases and J shed 2 bases, with 12 bases lying between them. CDR3 length equals 15 residues. The CDR3 coding sequence is TGTGCCAGCAGTTTAGGGGAGGCGTATCAAGAGACCCAGTACTTC. This gives the protein CASSLGEAYQETQYF.

This clonotype was seen only a few times. The chain uses TRBV7-9 and TRBJ2-1; a weak D match, TRBD1 (5 bases). In germline, CDR1 is SEHNR, CDR2 FQNEAQ (reference sequence). The ends were cut back, 3 bases at V and 4 bases at J, with 13 bases in the middle. The CDR3 runs to 15 residues. The CDR3 region is CASSLVGQGYNEQFF. DNA for the CDR3: TGTGCCAGCAGCTTGGTAGGCCAGGGTTACAATGAGCAGTTCTTC.

The CDR3 DNA is TGCAGTGCTAGCCCCGTAAGGGGAGAGACCCAGTACTTC. This translates into CSASPVRGETQYF. The V gene is TRBV20-1, the J gene TRBJ2-5; a weak D match, TRBD1 (5 bases). Per germline, CDR1 DFQATT and CDR2 SNEGSKA (reference sequence). V was trimmed by 3 bases and J by 4 bases, leaving 12 bases between them. This CDR3 contains 13 residues.

In its sample, this clonotype was seen a few times. CDR3 in amino acids: CASSYNWGLGGELFF. CDR3 nucleotides: TGTGCCAGCAGTTACAACTGGGGGCTCGGCGGGGAGCTGTTTTTT. This chain connects TRBV6-5 to TRBJ2-2, with TRBD1 as a possible D gene (6 bases). CDR1 and CDR2 (germline): MNHEY, SVGAGI. This CDR3 comprises 15 residues. V was shortened by 2 bases and J by 7 bases, with 14 bases between the two germline ends.

This chain connects TRBV20-1 to TRBJ2-6, with 8 bases identical to TRBD2. The CDR3 extends over 16 amino acids. Per the germline V gene, CDR1 is DFQATT and CDR2 is SNEGSKA (reference sequence). With 2 bases clipped from V and 0 bases from J, the junction kept 3 bases outside the gene matches. CDR3 protein: CSARKLAVSGANVLTF. The CDR3, as DNA: TGCAGTGCTAGAAAACTAGCGGTCTCTGGGGCCAACGTCCTGACTTTC.